Below are 18 T cell receptor beta chains sequenced from a single sample in a study of PD-1 blockade in classical Hodgkin lymphoma. The time point denotes: cycle 4 day 1 (C4D1), after 6 weeks of nivolumab. All the patients suffered relapse after autologous stem cell transplantation, and brentuximab vedotin exposure differed. Some clones are missing from TCRdb's copy, which holds only in-frame ones; the method was immunoSEQ multiplex PCR. The table includes approximately 100,000 clones, 75% to 85% detected once. The sequencing here drew on peripheral blood mononuclear cells (PBMCs), taken before the fourth cycle of nivolumab. These receptors were taken from a human donor with classical Hodgkin lymphoma.

V is TRBV29-1 and J is TRBJ2-5; D unresolved. This CDR3 spans 11 amino acids. V shed 5 bases and J shed 5 bases, with 9 bases lying between them. Germline CDR1 SQVTM, CDR2 ANQGSEA. In DNA, the CDR3 is TGCAGCGTTATAGGCGAGGAGACCCAGTACTTC. It is translated as CSVIGEETQYF.

The chain has TRBV5-8 and TRBJ2-3, with D perhaps matching TRBD2 (5 bases). With 7 bases removed from V and 3 bases from J, the gap between germline ends came to 9 bases. Per the germline V gene, CDR1 is SGHTS and CDR2 is YDEGEE. The CDR3 totals 12 residues. The CDR3 DNA is TGTGCCAGCCGGAGGATAACAGATACGCAGTATTTT. Translated: CASRRITDTQYF.

In regard to this clone: The same CDR3 arises from other DNA sequences in this sample as well. The chain employs TRBV19 and TRBJ2-7; D is uncertain. Germline V lookup: CDR1 LNHDA, CDR2 SQIVND (reference sequence). Trimming left V 2 bases short and J 0 bases short, with 11 bases between. There are 15 residues in the CDR3. The CDR3 bases are TGTGCCAGTAGTATATCAGGCCTCCTCTCCTACGAGCAGTACTTC. It encodes CASSISGLLSYEQYF.

V gene TRBV5-6 combines with J gene TRBJ2-1; D is ambiguous. CDR3 length: 15 residues. Trimming cost V 0 bases and J 0 bases, with 7 bases left between them. Germline CDR1 reads SGHDT; CDR2 reads YYEEEE. CDR3 sequence (DNA): TGTGCCAGCAGCTTGGCCGCGGCCTCCTACAATGAGCAGTTCTTC. Translation gives CASSLAAASYNEQFF.

This chain uses TRBV9 with TRBJ1-3, with D unclear. The CDR3 has 16 amino acids. Trimming left V 3 bases short and J 1 base short, with 14 bases between. Germline values: CDR1 SGDLS, CDR2 YYNGEE. CDR3 DNA sequence: TGTGCCAGCAGCGCCCCGACGGAGTCTTCTGGAAACACCATATATTTT. Residues: CASSAPTESSGNTIYF.

V and J are TRBV28 and TRBJ2-5, with a possible D match to TRBD1 (5 bases). Germline V gene sequence: CDR1 MDHEN, CDR2 SYDVKM. V shed 6 bases and J shed 2 bases, with 13 bases lying between them. This CDR3 is built from 14 residues. Here the CDR3 DNA reads TGTGCCAGCAGCGGCCATCCAGGGCAAGAGACCCAGTACTTC. This encodes CASSGHPGQETQYF.

The V call is TRBV10-3, the J call TRBJ1-2; 10 positions match TRBD1. The CDR3 is made up of 15 amino acids. Germline lookup yields CDR1 ENHRY and CDR2 SYGVKD. V shed 2 bases, J shed 6 bases, and the junction held 6 bases outside the gene matches. The CDR3 sequence is CAISEGGTGADGYTF. In nucleotides, the CDR3 is TGTGCCATCAGTGAGGGCGGGACAGGGGCTGATGGCTACACCTTC.

The rearrangement joins TRBV9 to TRBJ2-2; 7 bases line up with TRBD1. The CDR3 totals 17 residues. Trimming took 4 bases from V and 6 from J; bases not matched to a gene: 15. CDR1 is SGDLS, CDR2 YYNGEE, per germline. The CDR3 nucleotides are TGTGCCAGCAGCCCTCGACAGGGTGTGAGTTGGGCCGGGGAGCTGTTTTTT. The encoded protein is CASSPRQGVSWAGELFF.

The CDR3 coding sequence is TGTGCCACCGCCGGCCGCTACAATGAGCAGTTCTTC. This translates into CATAGRYNEQFF. This chain joins TRBV28 and TRBJ2-1; D not resolved. V lost 10 bases, J lost 3 bases, and 10 bases lay in between. From germline, CDR1 is MDHEN and CDR2 SYDVKM. The CDR3 runs 12 residues. Using reference TRBV28 and TRBJ2-1 for the parts outside the CDR3, the full variable domain is DVKVTQSSRYLVKRTGEKVFLECVQDMDHENMFWYRQDPGLGLRLIYFSYDVKMKEKGDIPEGYSVSREKKERFSLILESASTNQTSMYLCATAGRYNEQFFGPGTRLTVL.

The rearrangement uses TRBV4-3 and TRBJ1-2, with D maybe TRBD1 (5 bases). This CDR3 has 17 residues. Deletions cut 0 bases from V and 1 base from J, with 15 bases between. Germline V CDR1 and CDR2: LGHNA, YSLEER. For the CDR3, the DNA is TGCGCCAGCAGCCAAGAAGGGGCCCAAAACTATAACTATGGCTACACCTTC. Its translation: CASSQEGAQNYNYGYTF.

V gene TRBV29-1 combines with J gene TRBJ1-4, with 7 bases lining up with TRBD1. Germline V gene data show CDR1 as SQVTM and CDR2 as ANQGSEA. Trimming took 7 bases from V and 3 from J; bases not matched to a gene: 5. The CDR3 runs to 13 residues. The CDR3, as DNA: TGCAGCGCCAACAGGGGCCCTAATGAAAAACTGTTTTTT. Translated, it gives CSANRGPNEKLFF.

This clone was observed many times. The same CDR3 is also encoded by other DNA sequences in this sample. J is TRBJ1-2 and V is TRBV11-2, with D tentatively TRBD1 (6 bases). From germline, CDR1 is SGHAT and CDR2 FQNNGV. V shed 5 bases and J shed 6 bases, with 16 bases lying between them. This CDR3 is built from 14 residues. CDR3 nucleotide sequence: TGTGCCAGCAGCCCGACGGGGGGGCGGGATGGCTACACCTTC. Its protein product is CASSPTGGRDGYTF.

On this clone: A junction boundary mismatches the germline segment, possibly from a read error. This chain links TRBV5-1 with TRBJ1-3, with a weak D call TRBD1 (5 bases). The CDR3 consists of 15 residues. Per germline, CDR1 SGHRS and CDR2 YFSETQ. CDR3 sequence: CASSLGGDSGNTIYF. CDR3 nucleotide sequence: TGCGCCAGCAGTTTGGGAGGGGATTCAGGAAACACCATATATTTT.

The V gene is TRBV7-2, the J gene TRBJ1-4; D remains ambiguous. The germline V and J ends were trimmed by 5 bases and 7 bases, with 14 bases remaining between them. The CDR3 contains 14 residues. Germline V gene data show CDR1 as SGHTA and CDR2 as FQGNSA. CDR3 in amino acids: CASSVQVGFEKLFF. The CDR3 coding sequence is TGTGCCAGCAGCGTGCAGGTGGGCTTTGAAAAACTGTTTTTT.

The table lists this clone with a few counts. CDR3 in DNA: TGTGCCACCAGCAGAGAAACGGCCCGGGTAGACGAGTTCTTC. Encoded protein: CATSRETARVDEFF. This chain joins TRBV15 and TRBJ2-1; D uncertain. V lost 0 bases to trimming and J lost 14 bases, with 17 bases between them. Germline CDR1 is LNHNV and CDR2 is YYDKDF (reference sequence). The CDR3 length is 14 residues.

The chain joins TRBV5-4 to TRBJ2-2; 7 bases are a match to TRBD2. The CDR3 has 15 residues. V lost 0 bases to trimming and J lost 4 bases; unmatched junction nucleotides: 3. Germline lookup yields CDR1 SGHNT and CDR2 YYREEE (reference sequence). The CDR3 DNA reads TGTGCCAGCAGCTTGGACCCGGGGGGCACCGGGGAGCTGTTTTTT. Its translation is CASSLDPGGTGELFF. Using reference TRBV5-4 and TRBJ2-2 for the parts outside the CDR3, the full variable domain is ETGVTQSPTHLIKTRGQQVTLRCSSQSGHNTVSWYQQALGQGPQFIFQYYREEENGRGNFPPRFSGLQFPNYSSELNVNALELDDSALYLCASSLDPGGTGELFFGEGSRLTVL.

V and J are TRBV29-1 and TRBJ1-2; possible D gene TRBD1, 6 bases. Per germline, CDR1 SQVTM and CDR2 ANQGSEA. V lost 2 bases and J lost 4, with 11 bases in between. This CDR3 region has 13 residues. CDR3 sequence: CSVELGAGYGYTF. CDR3 sequence (DNA): TGCAGCGTTGAACTGGGGGCAGGCTATGGCTACACCTTC.

The J gene is TRBJ2-5, the V gene TRBV5-6; the match to TRBD2 covers 8 bases. Germline CDR1 and CDR2: SGHDT and YYEEEE. The CDR3 has 15 residues. The J segment lost 4 bases and the V segment lost 0 bases, leaving 5 bases of the junction unmatched. CDR3 in amino acids: CASSLVGGRSETQYF. DNA for the CDR3: TGTGCCAGCAGCTTGGTTGGCGGGAGGTCAGAGACCCAGTACTTC.